Detailed here is one T cell receptor (beta chain). Its antigen remains unidentified. Researchers took RNA transcripts and amplified the TCR beta CDR3 regions from them. HTBI primers were used for first-round RT-PCR of the TCR CDR3. Via MiXCR, TCRdb re-called the multiplex PCR reads, giving one row per CDR3 protein. The sample yields hundreds of thousands of distinct CDR3 sequences, roughly 20% seen once. The data originate from a study of T cells in Graves' hyperthyroidism and ophthalmopathy. Overall study findings and caveats: Blood also contained most expanded thyroid clonotypes above 0.001. From stable hyperthyroidism, ophthalmopathy was separated by a 13 V-J model.

Trimming removed 4 bases from V and 0 bases from J, with 11 bases in between. This CDR3 spans 15 amino acids. From germline, CDR1 is SGHRS and CDR2 YFSETQ. Clinicians diagnosed patients from clinical symptoms, serum thyroxine and TRAb, thyroid ultrasound and orbital computed tomography. The source is a woman in her 50s with Graves' hyperthyroidism that later progressed to Graves' ophthalmopathy. V is TRBV5-1 and J is TRBJ2-4; tentatively, D is TRBD1 (5 bases). Material: blood. CDR3 sequence: CASSPLQGAKNIQYF. CDR3 DNA: TGCGCCAGCAGCCCCCTCCAGGGAGCCAAAAACATTCAGTACTTC. The variable domain in full, completed from reference TRBV5-1 and TRBJ2-4, reads KAGVTQTPRYLIKTRGQQVTLSCSPISGHRSVSWYQQTPGQGLQFLFEYFSETQRNKGNFPGRFSGRQFSNSRSEMNVSTLELGDSALYLCASSPLQGAKNIQYFGAGTRLSVL.